There are many counts of the clone carrying this T cell receptor (beta chain). Deletions cut 6 bases from V and 9 bases from J, with 11 bases between. CDR1 and CDR2 from the germline V gene are LGHDT and YNNKEL (reference sequence). This CDR3 comprises 11 residues. This sample was taken from a study of identical twins. TCRdb re-derived calls from the 5' RACE reads in MiXCR, one entry per CDR3 protein. The table includes 130,000 to 150,000 distinct CDR3 sequences, approximately 4% detected once. The gene calls are TRBV3-1 and TRBJ1-1; tentatively, D is TRBD1 (6 bases). This clonotype was sampled from a man younger than 35 in good health. Sequences were obtained from memory T cells sorted from blood. The CDR3 sequence: CASRGTLKAFF. In DNA form, the CDR3 reads TGTGCCAGCAGAGGGACACTTAAAGCTTTCTTT.